The 27 T cell receptor beta chains presented below share a single source sample, sequenced in a study of OX40 agonist ivuxolimab in advanced cancers. Repertoires were generated with immunoSEQ multiplex PCR, while TCRdb's copy carries only in-frame clones and drops some. In the table there are roughly 64,000 clones, about four fifths of which are singletons. Sequencing was performed on CD4+ or CD8+ T cells sorted from blood, taken in a trial of the OX40 agonist ivuxolimab. These TCRs come from an adult with an advanced solid tumor such as melanoma, head and neck, liver or kidney cancer.

Here the CDR3 reads CASSLLGGSNQPQHF. CDR3 nucleotides: TGTGCCAGCAGCTTGCTGGGGGGGAGCAATCAGCCCCAGCATTTT. The chain combines TRBV5-5 with TRBJ1-5; tentative D call: TRBD1 (5 bases). The CDR3 sequence is 15 residues long. Germline CDR1 SGHKS, CDR2 YYEKEE (reference sequence). With 1 base removed from V and 1 base from J, the gap between germline ends came to 9 bases.

The chain joins TRBV7-3 to TRBJ2-1; no firm D call. CDR1 and CDR2 (germline): SGHTA, FQGTGA. V was shortened by 6 bases and J by 6 bases, with 9 bases between the two germline ends. The CDR3 extends over 12 amino acids. This chain's CDR3 is CASSLSVNEQFF. In DNA, the CDR3 is TGTGCCAGCAGTTTGTCCGTCAATGAGCAGTTCTTC. Full variable domain (outside the CDR3, taken from reference TRBV7-3 and TRBJ2-1): GAGVSQTPSNKVTEKGKYVELRCDPISGHTALYWYRQSLGQGPEFLIYFQGTGAADDSGLPNDRFFAVRPEGSVSTLKIQRTERGDSAVYLCASSLSVNEQFFGPGTRLTVL.

V and J are TRBV6-6 and TRBJ1-5; a weak D match, TRBD1 (5 bases). The CDR3 length is 15 residues. Germline CDR1 is MNHNY and CDR2 is SVGAGI (reference sequence). V shed 2 bases and J shed 4 bases, with 12 bases lying between them. DNA for the CDR3: TGTGCCAGCAGTTACCCCCCTGGGGCAAATCAGCCCCAGCATTTT. Protein: CASSYPPGANQPQHF.

The V and J genes are TRBV6-7 and TRBJ1-5; 7 bases agree with TRBD1. TRBV6-7 belongs to the ORF category, with a function that is uncertain. CDR3 length: 14 residues. The V gene end was trimmed by 4 bases and the J gene end by 7 bases; junction bases not matched to a gene: 7. The CDR3 DNA sequence: TGTGCCAGCAGTTCTTTCGACAGGGACCAGCCCCAGCATTTT. It translates to CASSSFDRDQPQHF.

The chain has TRBV5-4 and TRBJ2-7; 12 positions agree with TRBD2. Germline V gives CDR1 SGHNT, CDR2 YYREEE (reference sequence). This CDR3 spans 17 amino acids. Losses at the gene ends were 4 bases for V and 4 bases for J; bases not matched to a gene: 12. The CDR3 loop is CASSATSGRPGGYEQYF. The CDR3 DNA reads as TGTGCCAGCAGCGCGACTAGCGGGAGACCCGGGGGGTACGAGCAGTACTTC.

DNA for the CDR3: TGTGCCAGTAGCCCGACAGGGGGCGAAACTCAGCCCCAGCATTTT. Its protein product is CASSPTGGETQPQHF. The chain joins TRBV19 to TRBJ1-5; 10 nucleotides agree with TRBD1. The length of the CDR3 is 15 residues. Per the germline V gene, CDR1 is LNHDA and CDR2 is SQIVND (reference sequence). V trimming: 6 bases; J trimming: 6 bases; junction bases outside the gene matches: 8.

The V call is TRBV29-1, the J call TRBJ2-5; either TRBD1 or TRBD2 may fit D (6 bases each). CDR1 is SQVTM, CDR2 ANQGSEA, per germline. The CDR3 totals 14 residues. V was shortened by 5 bases and J by 4 bases, with 17 bases between the two germline ends. CDR3 residues: CSVQSGFRGETQYF. The CDR3 coding sequence is TGCAGCGTTCAGAGCGGGTTCAGGGGAGAGACCCAGTACTTC.

The chain has TRBV6-5 and TRBJ2-7; no reliable D call. The CDR3 has 12 residues. V dropped 6 bases and J dropped 4 bases, with 10 bases sitting between them. CDR1 is MNHEY and CDR2 is SVGAGI in the germline V gene. The CDR3 region has the DNA TGTGCCAGCAGGGCAGGTGGTTACGAGCAGTACTTC. Amino acid sequence: CASRAGGYEQYF.

The rearrangement links TRBV5-6 to TRBJ1-2; 7 nucleotides match TRBD1. Germline lookup yields CDR1 SGHDT and CDR2 YYEEEE. The CDR3 has 15 residues. The ends lost 5 bases at V and 3 bases at J; junction bases unmatched: 10. As DNA, the CDR3 is TGTGCCAGCAGGGAGTGGGACAGACCCTACTATGGCTACACCTTC. This translates into CASREWDRPYYGYTF.

There are a few counts of this clone. This sequence joins TRBV6-5 and TRBJ1-1, with D unresolved. The CDR3 runs 14 residues. Germline loops: CDR1 MNHEY, CDR2 SVGAGI. The V end was cut by 6 bases, the J end by 1 base, with 12 bases between. The CDR3 nucleotides read TGTGCCAGCAGCCCAGGTGAAGCGAACACTGAAGCTTTCTTT. Protein: CASSPGEANTEAFF.

V and J are TRBV10-3 and TRBJ1-2; 7 nucleotides match TRBD1. Losses at the gene ends were 6 bases for V and 3 bases for J; bases not matched to a gene: 10. Germline-derived CDR1 and CDR2 are ENHRY and SYGVKD. The CDR3 is made up of 15 amino acids. The CDR3, as DNA: TGTGCCATCAGGACGGAGGGGGCCCCTTACTATGGCTACACCTTC. This sequence encodes CAIRTEGAPYYGYTF.

Within the sample, this clone is medium-sized. Other DNA sequences from this sample encode an identical CDR3 as well. The chain couples TRBV2 to TRBJ2-7; D is ambiguous. Germline V gene data show CDR1 as SNHLY and CDR2 as FYNNEI. V was cut by 3 bases and J by 3 bases, with 0 bases left in between. The CDR3 has 10 residues. The CDR3 DNA reads as TGTGCCAGCAGTGACTACGAGCAGTACTTC. Amino acid sequence: CASSDYEQYF.

V is TRBV27 and J is TRBJ2-7; 8 bases map to TRBD1. Per germline, CDR1 MNHEY and CDR2 SMNVEV (reference sequence). V lost 0 bases and J lost 3; bases outside the gene matches: 13. CDR3 length equals 18 residues. Here the CDR3 reads CASSLSSFVSGGFYEQYF. CDR3 in DNA: TGTGCCAGCAGTTTATCCTCATTCGTTTCAGGGGGCTTCTACGAGCAGTACTTC.

The chain uses TRBV4-2 and TRBJ2-1, with 10 bases aligning to TRBD2. CDR3 length: 16 residues. CDR1 and CDR2 from the germline V gene are LGHNA and YNFKEQ. With 5 bases clipped from V and 5 bases from J, the junction kept 9 bases outside the gene matches. Here the CDR3 DNA reads TGTGCCAGCAGCGCTAGCGGGGGCCCGAACGACAATGAGCAGTTCTTC. This sequence encodes CASSASGGPNDNEQFF.

This clone was picked up one time. The rearrangement links TRBV5-4 to TRBJ2-3; 7 nucleotides line up with TRBD2. Germline-derived CDR1 and CDR2 are SGHNT and YYREEE (reference sequence). This CDR3 is built from 15 residues. The V segment lost 2 bases and the J segment 7 bases; nucleotides outside the gene matches: 10. As DNA, the CDR3 is TGTGCCAGCAGCTTATCCAGCGGGACCCTGAATACGCAGTATTTT. It specifies CASSLSSGTLNTQYF.

The chain couples TRBV12-5 to TRBJ2-1; TRBD2 matches at 9 bases. In germline, CDR1 is LGHNT, CDR2 FRNRAP. V gave up 5 bases and J gave up 8 bases; unmatched junction bases: 7. The CDR3 has 14 amino acids. This CDR3 is CASGGTSYLDEQFF. CDR3 in DNA: TGTGCTAGTGGTGGGACTAGCTATTTGGATGAGCAGTTCTTC.

CDR3 sequence (DNA): TGTGCCAGTAGTAACAGCGCCTACGAGCAGTACTTC. It codes for CASSNSAYEQYF. V usage is TRBV19 and J usage is TRBJ2-7; D gene ambiguous. This CDR3 comprises 12 residues. Germline values: CDR1 LNHDA, CDR2 SQIVND (reference sequence). The ends were cut back, 4 bases at V and 2 bases at J, with 6 bases in the middle.

The chain uses TRBV11-2 and TRBJ1-2; D is perhaps TRBD1 (5 bases). The length of the CDR3 is 16 residues. V shed 0 bases and J shed 4 bases, with 15 bases lying between them. CDR1 SGHAT and CDR2 FQNNGV come from the germline V gene. The CDR3 DNA follows: TGTGCCAGCAGCTTAGATGGTTGGGGGAACAGCTATGGCTACACCTTC. This sequence encodes CASSLDGWGNSYGYTF.

This sequence joins TRBV18 and TRBJ2-7; 14 positions match TRBD2. The CDR3 loop spans 15 amino acids. Germline V gene data show CDR1 as KGHSH and CDR2 as LQKENI. V was clipped by 6 bases and J by 4 bases; unmatched bases: 5. CDR3 nucleotide sequence: TGTGCCAGCTCGCCCGGGACTAGCGGGAGTTACGAGCAGTACTTC. Translation gives CASSPGTSGSYEQYF.

The chain couples TRBV6-5 to TRBJ2-4; D possibly corresponds to TRBD2 (6 bases). V lost 6 bases and J lost 7, with 16 bases in between. Germline V CDR1 and CDR2: MNHEY, SVGAGI. This CDR3 has 14 residues. The CDR3 region is CASSRRTNMNIQYF. DNA of the CDR3: TGTGCCAGCAGCCGACGGACTAACATGAACATTCAGTACTTC.

V usage is TRBV7-4 and J usage is TRBJ2-5; 9 positions match TRBD1. TRBJ2-7 explains the end of the DNA better; the J call may be wrong. In germline, CDR1 is SGHVT, CDR2 SQSDAQ. This CDR3 has 17 amino acids. The CDR3 loop is CASRDPHTGGSTYEQYF. In DNA, the CDR3 is TGTGCCAGCAGAGACCCCCATACAGGGGGCTCAACCTACGAGCAGTACTTC.

This chain links TRBV7-9 with TRBJ1-4; 9 bases are shared with TRBD1. Germline V gives CDR1 SEHNR, CDR2 FQNEAQ (reference sequence). With 5 bases clipped from V and 2 bases from J, the junction kept 3 bases outside the gene matches. CDR3 length: 15 amino acids. The CDR3 loop is CASSLTGGTNEKLFF. In DNA form, the CDR3 reads TGTGCCAGCAGCCTTACAGGGGGCACTAATGAAAAACTGTTTTTT.

The genes are TRBV10-1 and TRBJ2-7; 9 nucleotides agree with TRBD1. Trimming cost V 2 bases and J 2 bases; bases outside gene matches: 4. Germline V gives CDR1 WNHNN, CDR2 SYGVQD (reference sequence). The CDR3 sequence is 15 residues long. The CDR3 region is CASSERGDRAYEQYF. In nucleotides, the CDR3 is TGCGCCAGCAGTGAGAGAGGGGACAGGGCCTACGAGCAGTACTTC.

The V call is TRBV19, the J call TRBJ1-5; D not certain. Trimming removed 1 base at V and 6 bases at J, with 16 bases between. This CDR3 has 16 residues. CDR1 and CDR2 from the germline V gene are LNHDA and SQIVND (reference sequence). CDR3 bases: TGTGCCAGTAGTATAGGAAAGGGTTTATTGGTTCAGCCCCAGCATTTT. Translation gives CASSIGKGLLVQPQHF.

The V call is TRBV19, the J call TRBJ2-5; D may correspond to TRBD1 or TRBD2 (6 bases each). V lost 4 bases and J 2 bases, leaving 11 bases between the germline ends. The germline V gene has CDR1 LNHDA and CDR2 SQIVND (reference sequence). This CDR3 has 14 residues. The CDR3 protein is CASSTVGGQETQYF. The CDR3 nucleotides are TGTGCCAGTAGTACCGTAGGGGGGCAAGAGACCCAGTACTTC.

The J gene is TRBJ1-1, the V gene TRBV5-1; D remains unclear. With 5 bases removed from V and 3 bases from J, the gap between germline ends came to 14 bases. CDR3 length equals 14 residues. Germline V gene data show CDR1 as SGHRS and CDR2 as YFSETQ. CDR3 DNA: TGCGCCAGCAGACCCGGTGAAGCGTACACTGAAGCTTTCTTT. It yields the protein CASRPGEAYTEAFF.

The chain employs TRBV6-5 and TRBJ1-5; D unresolved. Germline V lookup: CDR1 MNHEY, CDR2 SVGAGI. V gave up 3 bases and J gave up 2 bases, with 8 bases separating them. This CDR3 spans 14 amino acids. CDR3 in DNA: TGTGCCAGCAGTTATCGAAGCGGCAATCAGCCCCAGCATTTT. Its protein is CASSYRSGNQPQHF.